This T cell receptor beta chain was captured by sequencing in a study of T cell responses to AZD1222 COVID-19 vaccine. Whole-study context: Second-dose timings of about 4 or about 12 weeks were pooled. General observations from the study: Variant regions that are unmutated are reportedly the target of nearly half of spike-specific TCRs. An increase in Spike-specific TCR breadth and depth was observed after two AZD1222 doses. Regions 160-218 and 743-854 held dominance among vaccine-associated CD4 TCRs, which spanned spike.

This clone came up a few times. The antigen remains unidentified. Trimming shortened V by 5 bases and J by 1 base, and 11 bases separated the two germline ends. Germline CDR1 KGHSH, CDR2 LQKENI. This CDR3 is built from 14 residues. The data were produced by immunoSEQ multiplex PCR, yet TCRdb's version contains in-frame clones alone and is incomplete. Altogether roughly 150,000 clones are present, nearly 95% being singletons, with the ten largest covering under 6.5%. The input for sequencing was peripheral blood, taken on day 0 of AZD1222 vaccination. The V gene is TRBV18, the J gene TRBJ1-1; D is undetermined. This clonotype was obtained from an adult in good health. The CDR3 DNA reads as TGTGCCAGCTCAGAGTTACACCCGAACACTGAAGCTTTCTTT. Protein sequence: CASSELHPNTEAFF.